Sequencing of this TCR beta chain was carried out in a study of shared clonotypes between healthy human individuals. Study observations and caveats: The small donor group covered limited genetic and exposure diversity. Generally, estimated richness proved larger in naive subsets than it did in memory subsets.

The CDR3 has 16 amino acids. Per the germline V gene, CDR1 is SEHNR and CDR2 is FQNEAQ (reference sequence). Trimming cost V 1 base and J 3 bases, with 15 bases left between them. Of note for this clone: Its matching antigen is unknown.

The naive CD8 fraction comprised CD45RO-negative cells positively selected for CCR7 and excluded terminally differentiated effector memory CD45RA+ cells. All of the donors resided in Nashville, Tennessee, and each was a Caucasian adult. Sequenced by immunoSEQ multiplex PCR; TCRdb stores in-frame clones only, minus some. There are about 2.1 million clones in the sample; over 85% occur only once, and less than 2% lies in the top ten. This receptor was identified in a man aged 18 to 29 in good health. Some clones in this sample may be carry-over from other donors' samples. J is TRBJ1-1 and V is TRBV7-9, with D possibly being TRBD1 (5 bases). Sequencing was performed on naive CD8+ T cells from PBMCs. The CDR3 spells CASSLESTAQDTEAFF. DNA of the CDR3: TGTGCCAGCAGCTTAGAGTCGACAGCCCAGGACACTGAAGCTTTCTTT.